These 3 T cell receptor beta chains were all obtained from the same sample, sequenced in a study of vaccination effects on CD4 cells after COVID-19. The antigens for these receptors are not known. Subsequent to less than eleven days of culture, CD4+ T cells were isolated. The method was immunoSEQ multiplex PCR; TCRdb's version includes in-frame clones alone and lacks a portion of them. The sample records some 50,000 clones, approximately 81% being singletons. This specimen was CD4+ T cells from PBMCs cultured without peptide, taken before COVID-19 vaccination. The source of these receptors is a human donor who had a prior SARS-CoV-2 infection.

The chain joins TRBV7-2 to TRBJ2-1, with unresolved D. CDR3 length: 15 residues. The V gene lost 0 bases and the J gene lost 2 bases, with 8 bases spanning the gap. The germline V gene has CDR1 SGHTA and CDR2 FQGNSA. In nucleotides, the CDR3 is TGTGCCAGCAGCTTAGCTGGGATCACCTACAATGAGCAGTTCTTC. Its protein product is CASSLAGITYNEQFF. Looking up the rest from reference TRBV7-2 and TRBJ2-1 gives the full variable domain: GAGVSQSPSNKVTEKGKDVELRCDPISGHTALYWYRQSLGQGLEFLIYFQGNSAPDKSGLPSDRFSAERTGGSVSTLTIQRTQQEDSAVYLCASSLAGITYNEQFFGPGTRLTVL.

V and J are TRBV5-6 and TRBJ2-1; D remains unclear. Trimming shortened V by 1 base and J by 9 bases, and 17 bases separated the two germline ends. Germline V gene data show CDR1 as SGHDT and CDR2 as YYEEEE. CDR3 size: 15 residues. The CDR3 here is CASSLLAGFVGEQFF. The CDR3 DNA sequence: TGTGCCAGCAGCTTGTTAGCAGGCTTCGTGGGTGAGCAGTTCTTC.

In this sample, this clone turned up once. This chain links TRBV6-5 with TRBJ1-1, with D unclear. V gave up 8 bases and J gave up 1 base, with 11 bases separating them. CDR1 MNHEY and CDR2 SVGAGI come from the germline V gene. The CDR3 has 13 amino acids. CDR3 region: CASRITENTEAFF. The CDR3 DNA reads TGTGCCAGCCGTATAACAGAGAACACTGAAGCTTTCTTT.